The clone carrying this T cell receptor (beta chain) was seen a handful of times. Its matching antigen is unknown. The record originates from a study of cytomegalovirus exposure and HLA in healthy donors. The CDR3 contains 16 residues. CDR1 GTSNPN and CDR2 SVGIG come from the germline V gene (reference sequence). V lost 8 bases, J lost 0 bases, and 9 bases stayed unmatched. PCR employed 60 Vbeta and 13 Jbeta primers. Original processing notes: The count from a later analysis was tens of millions of unique TCR beta chains, some 12 million of them shared. The table came from immunoSEQ multiplex PCR; TCRdb's copy has only in-frame clones and leaves some out. Clonal size and the V and J genes are those of that table, whereas D and trimming came from the DNA. The sample carries roughly 150,000 clones, around three quarters recorded once. Study-wide results and caveats: 150 to 200 TCR beta chains were listed as cytomegalovirus-associated.

The specimen was PBMCs. This receptor was obtained from a man aged 35-49 years in good health and CMV-seronegative. The rearrangement uses TRBV30 and TRBJ1-4, with TRBD1 matching 10 bases. The CDR3 sequence: CAQGQGTDSTNEKLFF. The CDR3 DNA reads as TGTGCCCAGGGACAGGGGACTGATTCAACTAATGAAAAACTGTTTTTT.